Presented here are 6 T cell receptor beta chains from one specimen sequenced in a study of identical twins (dated by TCRdb to 2016 to 2018). The method was 5' RACE. The sequencing machine was an Illumina HiSeq 2000. TCRdb trimmed the raw reads at Q25, called clones with MiXCR and kept productive beta chains. Rows matching on CDR3 protein sequence are summarized as one entry with the most common DNA and genes. In all, the sample holds approximately 550,000 distinct CDR3 sequences, and about a fifth of those were seen once. Jointly, the top ten make up approximately 0.48% of the sample. These data were also filed under a second study, of yellow fever vaccine responses in identical twins.

The sequenced material came from CD4+ T cells sorted from blood. Receptors were obtained from a woman aged 18-29 years in good health.

CDR3 nucleotides: TGTGCCACCAGCAGAGGGTGGGCATCCGGGAAAGAGACCCAGTACTTC. Translated: CATSRGWASGKETQYF. V usage is TRBV15 and J usage is TRBJ2-5, with D perhaps matching TRBD2 (5 bases). CDR1 and CDR2 from the germline V gene are LNHNV and YYDKDF (reference sequence). CDR3 size: 16 residues. V gave up 1 base and J gave up 3 bases, with 15 bases separating them.

This sequence joins TRBV11-2 and TRBJ2-1; D possibly uses TRBD1 or TRBD2 (5 bases each). V shed 4 bases and J shed 8 bases, with 18 bases lying between them. The CDR3 totals 15 residues. Germline V gives CDR1 SGHAT, CDR2 FQNNGV. This chain's CDR3 is CASSSQIGAGDEQFF. In nucleotides, the CDR3 is TGTGCCAGCAGCTCGCAGATCGGGGCGGGCGATGAGCAGTTCTTC. Complete variable domain (other parts from reference TRBV11-2 and TRBJ2-1): EAGVAQSPRYKIIEKRQSVAFWCNPISGHATLYWYQQILGQGPKLLIQFQNNGVVDDSQLPKDRFSAERLKGVDSTLKIQPAKLEDSAVYLCASSSQIGAGDEQFFGPGTRLTVL.

The CDR3 spells CASNPRTGGGTQYF. Here the CDR3 DNA reads TGTGCCAGTAACCCCCGGACAGGGGGTGGGACCCAGTACTTC. The chain links TRBV19 to TRBJ2-5; TRBD1 agrees at 10 bases. V lost 7 bases to trimming and J lost 7 bases; unmatched junction nucleotides: 9. Germline CDR1 and CDR2: LNHDA and SQIVND (reference sequence). This CDR3 has 14 residues.

V usage is TRBV7-9 and J usage is TRBJ1-1; the D is unclear. Looked up from germline, CDR1 is SEHNR and CDR2 is FQNEAQ (reference sequence). There are 13 residues in the CDR3. The V and J ends lost 0 bases and 5 bases respectively, with 7 bases between them. Here the CDR3 reads CASSLAGWTEAFF. CDR3 DNA: TGTGCCAGCAGCTTAGCGGGTTGGACTGAAGCTTTCTTT.

J is TRBJ2-1 and V is TRBV7-9; possibly TRBD1 for D (6 bases). V shed 4 bases and J shed 4 bases, with 14 bases lying between them. CDR3 length: 15 amino acids. CDR1 is SEHNR, CDR2 FQNEAQ, per germline (reference sequence). For the CDR3, the DNA is TGTGCCAGCAGCTCCCCAGGGGATCGATACAATGAGCAGTTCTTC. Translated, it gives CASSSPGDRYNEQFF.

This clonotype was seen only a few times. The chain combines TRBV6-1 with TRBJ1-1; unclear D gene. Deletions cut 6 bases from V and 0 bases from J, with 14 bases between. CDR1 and CDR2 from the germline V gene are MNHNS and SASEGT. The CDR3 is made up of 15 amino acids. Written as DNA, the CDR3 is TGTGCCAGCAGCAATCTGGGATTTATGAACACTGAAGCTTTCTTT. Protein sequence: CASSNLGFMNTEAFF.